This is a list of T cell receptor beta chains from one sample in a study of T cell repertoires in cytomegalovirus infection. TCRdb itself ran the reads through MiXCR, one entry per CDR3 protein. This sample has about 440,000 distinct CDR3 sequences, with roughly a third found just once. Sequencing was done on a sample of PBMCs. These receptors were obtained from a human donor in good health (CMV status not recorded). Some clones in this sample may be carry-over from other donors' samples. CDR3s include the opening cysteine and the closing phenylalanine or tryptophan. Fields, in order: clone size, J gene, D gene, V gene, CDR3 DNA, CDR3 protein. A D gene is named only where the DNA matches it firmly. Some rows mark clone size as missing; the rest say once, few, many or name a class of expanded clone.

many	TRBJ2-3	TRBD2	TRBV7-2	TGTGCCAGCAGCTTAGAACTAGCGGGGGGGCCAGCAGATACGCAGTATTTT	CASSLELAGGPADTQYF
few	TRBJ1-1	NA	TRBV28	TGTGCCAGCAGTCCCGGGACTCGAGGGGTGATCCATACTGAAGCTTTCTTT	CASSPGTRGVIHTEAFF
many	TRBJ2-6	NA	TRBV11-2	TGTGCCAGCAGCTTAGCCCCCCAGAGACTCTTCTCTGGGGCCAACGTCCTGACTTTC	CASSLAPQRLFSGANVLTF
NA	TRBJ1-5	TRBD1	TRBV5-6	TGTGCCAGCAGCTCACAGGGGGTCCAGCCCCAGCATTTT	CASSSQGVQPQHF
NA	TRBJ2-1	TRBD1	TRBV23-1	TGCGCCAGCAGTCTTATACAGGGGCCGGGGTGCAATGAGCAGTTCTTC	CASSLIQGPGCNEQFF
NA	TRBJ1-1	NA	TRBV30	TGTGCCTGGAGTAGCTGGGTTGAAACTGAAGCTTTCTTT	CAWSSWVETEAFF
few	TRBJ2-1	NA	TRBV6-6	TGTGCCAGCAGAAAACAGGCAACCAGCTCCTACAATGAGCAGTTCTTC	CASRKQATSSYNEQFF
many	TRBJ1-6	NA	TRBV7-9	TGTGCCAGCAGCTTAGGGCGGGGAAATTCACCCCTCCACTTT	CASSLGRGNSPLHF
NA	TRBJ1-2	NA	TRBV5-5	TGTGCCAGCAGCCCCGTGATGAGCGGCTACACCTTC	CASSPVMSGYTF
NA	TRBJ2-1	NA	TRBV7-2	TGTGCCAGCAGCTTACAGGGTACGTTAGGCTCCTACAATGAGCAGTTCTTC	CASSLQGTLGSYNEQFF
NA	TRBJ1-2	TRBD1	TRBV6-6	TGTGCCAGCGGCCGGGACAGAGCAACTAACTATGGCTACACCTTC	CASGRDRATNYGYTF